Listed here are 5 T cell receptor beta chains from one sample, sequenced in a study of molecular identifiers for immune sequencing clone quantification. One entry per CDR3 protein, called by TCRdb with MiXCR from the PCR reads. The sample consists of about half a million distinct CDR3 sequences, under 30% of them appearing once. The sequenced sample was naive CD8+ T cells from blood, with Jurkat cell RNA spiked in. Indicated subset: FACS-sorted CD8+CD4-CCR7+CD45RA+ naive T cells. These receptors all come from a human donor in good health. Some libraries in this study had Jurkat cell RNA spiked in.

This clonotype was counted ten times or more. The chain recombines TRBV7-2 with TRBJ2-1; TRBD2 is a possible D gene (6 bases). This CDR3 region has 16 residues. The germline V and J ends were trimmed by 5 bases and 2 bases, with 16 bases remaining between them. In germline, CDR1 is SGHTA, CDR2 FQGNSA. The CDR3 DNA reads TGTGCCAGCAGCCCAGTCCATGGCGGGGCCTACAATGAGCAGTTCTTC. It specifies CASSPVHGGAYNEQFF. The full variable domain, with the rest looked up from reference TRBV7-2 and TRBJ2-1, is GAGVSQSPSNKVTEKGKDVELRCDPISGHTALYWYRQSLGQGLEFLIYFQGNSAPDKSGLPSDRFSAERTGGSVSTLTIQRTQQEDSAVYLCASSPVHGGAYNEQFFGPGTRLTVL.

This clonotype was counted at least ten times. The V and J genes are TRBV20-1 and TRBJ1-1; TRBD1 is a possible D gene (5 bases). V was pared by 3 bases and J by 1 base, with 6 bases between. The germline V gene has CDR1 DFQATT and CDR2 SNEGSKA (reference sequence). The CDR3 loop spans 12 amino acids. This CDR3 reads CSASTGNTEAFF. CDR3 in DNA: TGCAGTGCTAGTACAGGGAACACTGAAGCTTTCTTT.

This clonotype came up a few times. The CDR3 spells CASSQDEAGGIYEQYF. The DNA of the CDR3 is TGCGCCAGCAGCCAAGATGAGGCAGGGGGGATCTACGAGCAGTACTTC. The rearrangement joins TRBV4-3 to TRBJ2-7, with D maybe TRBD1 (7 bases). Germline CDR1 LGHNA, CDR2 YSLEER. Deletions cut 0 bases from V and 3 bases from J, with 15 bases between. The CDR3 runs 16 residues.

The rearrangement joins TRBV10-3 to TRBJ2-1; 9 bases align to TRBD1. Germline values: CDR1 ENHRY, CDR2 SYGVKD. The CDR3 runs 15 residues. Trimming removed 2 bases from V and 8 bases from J; junction bases left unmatched: 7. CDR3: CAISEKNRDRDEQFF. The CDR3 nucleotides read TGTGCCATCAGTGAGAAGAACCGGGACAGGGATGAGCAGTTCTTC.

Regarding this clonotype: Given a much more abundant clone one base away, this may be a read error. Without the conserved terminal phenylalanine or tryptophan, this CDR3 likely stems from a read error. V and J are TRBV7-9 and TRBJ2-3, with a possible D match to TRBD1 (6 bases). The CDR3 sequence is 15 residues long. The germline V and J ends were trimmed by 5 bases and 4 bases, with 16 bases remaining between them. The germline CDR1 and CDR2 sequences are SEHNR and FQNEAQ (reference sequence). In DNA form, the CDR3 reads TGTGCCAGCAGCCCCATCCGTGGGGGCGCAGATACGCAGTATCTT. Translating it yields CASSPIRGGADTQYL.